The rows below give T cell receptor beta chains drawn from one sample of a study of blood T cell repertoires in COVID-19. Produced via immunoSEQ multiplex PCR; TCRdb's table is partial and in-frame only. Of about 400,000 clones listed, roughly 90% are singletons. Sequenced: PBMCs or T cells enriched from blood (not recorded which). The receptors derive from a woman younger than 45 who had recovered from COVID-19. The CDR3 runs from the conserved cysteine through the conserved F or W.

>13|TRBJ1-2|TRBV12-3/TRBV12-4
CASTLRENYGYTF
>14|TRBJ1-2|TRBV28
CASSPSGRNYGYTF
>16|TRBJ1-2|TRBV18
CASSHTGGTQFYGYTF
>14|TRBJ1-4|TRBV6-5
CASMQGQVNEKLFF
>12|TRBJ1-1|TRBV9
CASSGGNTEAFF
>13|TRBJ2-1|TRBV5-1
CASSWVTGNEQFF
>14|TRBJ1-1|TRBV5-1
CASSARDRATEAFF
>15|TRBJ1-5|TRBV29-1
CKSVPPGKTNQPQHF
>14|TRBJ1-1|TRBV25-1
CASSPQTENTEAFF
>12|TRBJ2-5|TRBV29-1
CSVKGGGETQYF
>15|TRBJ1-1|TRBV11-1
CASSGGDRANTEAFF
>13|TRBJ1-1|TRBV2
CASSVGASTEAFF
>14|TRBJ2-7|TRBV4-1
CASSQVTGSYEQYF
>13|TRBJ2-1|TRBV2
CASSGTSGVEQFF
>16|TRBJ2-7|TRBV11-2
CASSPFWSGQVDEQYF